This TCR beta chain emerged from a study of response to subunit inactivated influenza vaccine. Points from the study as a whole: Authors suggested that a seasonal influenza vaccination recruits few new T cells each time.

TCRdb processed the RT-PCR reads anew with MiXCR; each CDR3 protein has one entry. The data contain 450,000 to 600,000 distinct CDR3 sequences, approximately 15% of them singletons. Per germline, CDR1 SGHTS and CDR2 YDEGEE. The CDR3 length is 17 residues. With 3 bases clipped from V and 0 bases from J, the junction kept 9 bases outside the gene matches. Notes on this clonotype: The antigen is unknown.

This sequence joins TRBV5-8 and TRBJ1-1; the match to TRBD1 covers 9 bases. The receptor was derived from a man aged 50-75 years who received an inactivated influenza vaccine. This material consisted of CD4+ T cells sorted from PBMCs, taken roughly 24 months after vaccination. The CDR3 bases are TGTGCCAGCAGCTACGTCCCGGGACAGGGTCTGAACACTGAAGCTTTCTTT. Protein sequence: CASSYVPGQGLNTEAFF.